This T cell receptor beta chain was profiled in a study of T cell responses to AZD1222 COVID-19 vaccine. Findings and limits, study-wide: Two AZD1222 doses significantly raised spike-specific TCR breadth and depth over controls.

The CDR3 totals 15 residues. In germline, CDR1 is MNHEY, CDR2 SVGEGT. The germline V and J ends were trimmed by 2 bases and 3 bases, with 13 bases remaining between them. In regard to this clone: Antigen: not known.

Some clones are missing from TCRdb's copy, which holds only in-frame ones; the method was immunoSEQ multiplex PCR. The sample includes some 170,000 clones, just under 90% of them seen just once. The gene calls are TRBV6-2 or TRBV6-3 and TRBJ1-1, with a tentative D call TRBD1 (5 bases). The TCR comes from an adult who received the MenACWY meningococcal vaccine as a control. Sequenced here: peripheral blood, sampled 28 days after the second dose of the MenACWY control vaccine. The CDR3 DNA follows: TGTGCCAGCAGTTACGGCGCGCGGGGGGACACTGAAGCTTTCTTT. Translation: CASSYGARGDTEAFF.